The 18 T cell receptor beta chains reported below all come from one sample, sequenced in a study of tumor-infiltrating lymphocytes in glioblastoma multiforme. TCRB libraries came from RNA via three nested multiplex PCR rounds. TCRdb analysed the multiplex PCR reads with MiXCR anew, one entry per CDR3 protein. The sample shows about 11,000 distinct CDR3 sequences, roughly 70% of them seen only once. Sequences were obtained from brain tumor tissue. All receptors come from a male donor with glioblastoma.

The rearrangement joins TRBV20-1 to TRBJ1-1, with 8 bases matching TRBD1. CDR3 size: 14 residues. The germline gives CDR1 DFQATT, CDR2 SNEGSKA (reference sequence). The V and J ends lost 2 bases and 4 bases, in that order; junction bases with no gene match: 6. The CDR3 DNA follows: TGCAGTGCTAGACTTGGAACAGGGGGCACTGAAGCTTTCTTT. Translated: CSARLGTGGTEAFF.

The CDR3 bases are TGTGCTAGTGGTCCAAACGCGGGAACAAATCAGCCCCAGCATTTT. Amino acids: CASGPNAGTNQPQHF. This chain connects TRBV12-5 to TRBJ1-5; no definite D call. V lost 5 bases, J lost 4 bases, and 15 bases lay in between. Germline V gene data show CDR1 as LGHNT and CDR2 as FRNRAP. The CDR3 is made up of 15 amino acids.

This clonotype was found many times. The J gene is TRBJ2-3, the V gene TRBV7-9; 8 bases are shared with TRBD1. The ends lost 4 bases at V and 3 bases at J; junction bases unmatched: 15. Germline CDR1 SEHNR, CDR2 FQNEAQ (reference sequence). The CDR3 runs to 18 residues. Here the CDR3 DNA reads TGTGCCAGCAGCTCTCACTCGATTGGACAGGGACGGACAGATACGCAGTATTTT. This sequence encodes CASSSHSIGQGRTDTQYF.

This chain uses TRBV20-1 with TRBJ2-7; 11 bases are a match to TRBD2. The CDR3 has 14 amino acids. Looked up from germline, CDR1 is DFQATT and CDR2 is SNEGSKA (reference sequence). After removal of 3 bases from V and 5 bases from J, the junction contained 6 bases not matched to a gene. CDR3 bases: TGCAGTGCTAGGGCACTAGCGGGAGTTCACGAGCAGTACTTC. Translating it yields CSARALAGVHEQYF.

Points on this clonotype: Because the CDR3 is missing its conserved closing phenylalanine or tryptophan, this is likely a read error. V gene TRBV20-1 combines with J gene TRBJ2-1, with D uncertain. Germline-derived CDR1 and CDR2 are DFQATT and SNEGSKA (reference sequence). Trimming shortened V by 5 bases and J by 6 bases, and 14 bases separated the two germline ends. The CDR3 covers 13 residues. The DNA of the CDR3 is TGCAGTGCTCCCAAAGAAGGATCCAATGAGCAGTTCCTC. Protein: CSAPKEGSNEQFL.

This clonotype was observed once. The CDR3 loop is CASSLAPEGEKLFF. For the CDR3, the DNA is TGTGCCAGCAGCTTAGCCCCCGAGGGGGAAAAACTGTTTTTT. J is TRBJ1-4 and V is TRBV11-2; the D gene is possibly TRBD1 (5 bases). The CDR3 runs 14 residues. CDR1 is SGHAT, CDR2 FQNNGV, per germline. Between the trimmed V and J ends, which lost 1 base and 8 bases, there was a span of 11 bases. The whole variable domain, remainder taken from reference TRBV11-2 and TRBJ1-4, is EAGVAQSPRYKIIEKRQSVAFWCNPISGHATLYWYQQILGQGPKLLIQFQNNGVVDDSQLPKDRFSAERLKGVDSTLKIQPAKLEDSAVYLCASSLAPEGEKLFFGSGTQLSVL.

Concerning this clonotype itself: Just one base apart from a much larger clone, this may be a read error. Lacking the conserved final phenylalanine or tryptophan, this CDR3 likely reflects a read error. The rearrangement joins TRBV19 to TRBJ2-7, with 11 bases identical to TRBD2. The CDR3 runs to 15 residues. CDR1 is LNHDA, CDR2 SQIVND, per germline (reference sequence). Unmatched junction bases numbered 9, after V lost 7 bases and J lost 4 bases. The CDR3 spells CASTLGSSGRYEQYL. In DNA, the CDR3 is TGTGCCAGTACCCTGGGGTCTAGCGGGAGGTACGAGCAGTACTTA.

Worth noting for this clonotype: A junction end diverges from the germline sequence, so it may reflect a read error. This rearrangement joins TRBV6-1 to TRBJ2-3; TRBD2 matches 7 bases. The CDR3 runs to 14 residues. The germline CDR1 and CDR2 sequences are MNHNS and SASEGT. This CDR3 is CASGEGGHTDTQYF. The CDR3, as DNA: TGTGCCAGCGGTGAGGGAGGGCACACAGATACGCAGTATTTT.

Regarding this clonotype: In this CDR3 the conserved last residue, phenylalanine or tryptophan, is missing, so a read error is likely. The chain carries TRBV20-1 and TRBJ2-4; 10 bases are shared with TRBD1. The germline gives CDR1 DFQATT, CDR2 SNEGSKA (reference sequence). The CDR3 is 19 amino acids. The CDR3 protein is CSARDPDRGIRKARNTQYY. CDR3 DNA: TGCAGTGCTAGAGACCCGGACAGGGGGATTCGGAAAGCCAGAAACACTCAGTACTAC.

Of note for this clonotype: A junction boundary mismatches the germline segment, possibly from a read error. The V and J genes are TRBV6-1 and TRBJ2-1; D not resolved. This CDR3 has 15 amino acids. Germline CDR1 and CDR2: MNHNS and SASEGT. The CDR3 is CASGDEVVVYNEQFF. CDR3 nucleotide sequence: TGTGCCAGCGGTGATGAAGTCGTAGTATACAATGAGCAGTTCTTC.

In this sample, this clonotype is large. The gene calls are TRBV6-2 or TRBV6-3 and TRBJ2-7; a possible D gene is TRBD2 (5 bases). The CDR3 length is 13 residues. V was cut by 2 bases and J by 5 bases, with 10 bases left in between. Per the germline V gene, CDR1 is MNHEY and CDR2 is SVGEGT. The CDR3 DNA sequence: TGTGCCAGCAGTTACCGGGAATACGACGAGCAGTACTTC. Its protein is CASSYREYDEQYF.

As concerns this clonotype: The junction does not match germline at one end; this may be a read error. The chain has TRBV20-1 and TRBJ2-1; D is perhaps TRBD1 (5 bases). This CDR3 is 14 amino acids long. CDR1 is DFQATT and CDR2 is SNEGSKA in the germline V gene (reference sequence). In DNA form, the CDR3 reads TGCAGTGCTAGGGAAGAGGCAGGGCTGTATGAGGAGTTCTTC. Encoded protein: CSAREEAGLYEEFF.

This clonotype was picked up a small number of times. The V gene is TRBV29-1, the J gene TRBJ2-5, with D unresolved. V gave up 4 bases and J gave up 2 bases, with 8 bases separating them. The germline V gene encodes CDR1 SQVTM and CDR2 ANQGSEA. The CDR3 sequence is 12 residues long. CDR3 nucleotide sequence: TGCAGCGTTGGTCCGATACAAGAGACCCAGTACTTC. Its protein is CSVGPIQETQYF.

The chain couples TRBV10-2 to TRBJ2-6, with 11 bases identical to TRBD1. Germline trimming cut 7 bases from V and 1 base from J; bases unmatched to any gene: 3. Germline loops: CDR1 WSHSY, CDR2 SAAADI. This CDR3 spans 16 amino acids. CDR3 bases: TGCGCCAGCATAGGACAGGGGGCATCTGGGGCCAACGTCCTGACTTTC. The encoded protein is CASIGQGASGANVLTF.

This clonotype was counted only a few times. A read error may produce the germline difference seen at one junction end. J is TRBJ1-4 and V is TRBV7-9; D possibly corresponds to TRBD1 (5 bases). Germline V gene sequence: CDR1 SEHNR, CDR2 FQNEAQ (reference sequence). CDR3 length: 14 amino acids. The CDR3 spells CASSLDMGREALFF. In DNA, the CDR3 is TGTGCCAGTAGCTTAGACATGGGCAGGGAAGCACTGTTTTTT.

This rearrangement joins TRBV11-2 to TRBJ2-3; D uncertain. V was trimmed by 8 bases and J by 2 bases, leaving 8 bases between them. This CDR3 has 12 amino acids. Per the germline V gene, CDR1 is SGHAT and CDR2 is FQNNGV. This CDR3 reads CASGNTTDTQYF. The DNA of the CDR3 is TGTGCCAGCGGCAATACCACAGATACGCAGTATTTT.

A word on this clonotype: One end of the junction does not line up with germline, which may come from a read error. The chain links TRBV7-8 to TRBJ1-1; possible D gene TRBD1, 6 bases. In germline, CDR1 is SGHVS, CDR2 FQNEAQ. The length of the CDR3 is 15 residues. Here the CDR3 DNA reads TGCGCCAGCAGCTTAGCTTGGGGGGGACATCGTGAAGCTTTCTTT. This codes for CASSLAWGGHREAFF.

Comment on this clonotype: Germline and junction disagree at one end, which may indicate a read error. V is TRBV11-2 and J is TRBJ2-1, with D tentatively TRBD2 (6 bases). This CDR3 region has 16 residues. The germline V gene has CDR1 SGHAT and CDR2 FQNNGV. The DNA for the CDR3 is TGTGCCAGCAACTTAGTCGGGGGTCCCCTCTTTAACGAGCAGTTCTTC. This translates into CASNLVGGPLFNEQFF.